The rows below give T cell receptor beta chains drawn from one sample of a study of blood T cells in healthy people across ages. A single record per CDR3 protein comes from TCRdb applying MiXCR to the 5' RACE reads. There are fewer than 700,000 distinct CDR3 sequences in the sample; 40% to 45% occur only once, and about 32% lies in the top ten. Sample: blood. All receptors come from a man older than 75 in good health. Both conserved end residues are part of each CDR3. The D gene is left open where the match is weak. Size tells how often a clone was seen (once, few, many) or the class of an expanded clone, and some rows leave it out.

V,size,D,J,CDR3,DNA
TRBV12-3/TRBV12-4,-,-,TRBJ2-7,CASSSSRGRYNEQYF,TGTGCCAGCAGTTCATCCCGGGGGCGGTACAATGAGCAGTACTTC
TRBV29-1,many,-,TRBJ2-4,CSVEIESKNIQYF,TGCAGCGTTGAAATCGAGTCCAAAAACATTCAGTACTTC
TRBV2,-,-,TRBJ2-5,CASRRDLQETQYF,TGTGCCAGCAGGAGGGACTTGCAAGAGACCCAGTACTTC
TRBV3-1,few,-,TRBJ2-5,CASSQTGTQYF,TGTGCCAGCAGCCAGACAGGGACCCAGTACTTC
TRBV6-2/TRBV6-3,-,-,TRBJ2-7,CASGSLHEQYF,TGTGCCAGCGGATCCCTCCACGAGCAGTACTTC
TRBV7-9,-,-,TRBJ1-4,CASSNYLGEKLFF,TGTGCCAGCAGTAATTACCTCGGCGAAAAACTGTTTTTT
TRBV7-6,-,TRBD2,TRBJ2-3,CASSLFSGSSDTQYF,TGTGCCAGCAGCTTATTTAGCGGGAGCTCGGATACGCAGTATTTT
TRBV10-3,few,TRBD2,TRBJ2-1,CAISGRGGPNEQFF,TGTGCCATCAGTGGACGGGGGGGGCCGAATGAGCAGTTCTTC
TRBV20-1,-,TRBD1,TRBJ1-1,CSARDRQGRMNTEAFF,TGCAGTGCTAGGGATCGACAGGGCCGCATGAACACTGAAGCTTTCTTT
TRBV12-3/TRBV12-4,-,TRBD2,TRBJ2-7,CASIRGGSSYEQYF,TGTGCCAGCATCCGGGGCGGGAGCTCCTACGAGCAGTACTTC
TRBV20-1,few,TRBD2,TRBJ2-1,CSARDRRTSGRYEQFF,TGCAGTGCTAGAGATCGGAGGACTAGCGGGAGGTATGAGCAGTTCTTC
TRBV29-1,-,TRBD2,TRBJ2-1,CSVVTSGGLNEQFF,TGCAGCGTGGTGACTAGCGGGGGCCTCAATGAGCAGTTCTTC
TRBV5-1,few,-,TRBJ2-1,CASSLDYAGEQFF,TGCGCCAGCAGCTTGGATTACGCGGGTGAGCAGTTCTTC
TRBV6-6,-,-,TRBJ2-5,CASSTKGGQEQYF,TGTGCCAGCAGTACCAAGGGGGGGCAAGAGCAGTACTTC
TRBV20-1,-,-,TRBJ2-3,CSARSQGRTDTQYF,TGCAGTGCTAGAAGTCAGGGGCGCACAGATACGCAGTATTTT
TRBV6-6,-,-,TRBJ2-3,CASSQPGQLSTDTQYF,TGTGCCAGCAGTCAACCCGGACAGTTAAGCACAGATACGCAGTATTTT
TRBV20-1,few,TRBD2,TRBJ2-3,CSAREGRDYTDTQYF,TGCAGTGCTAGAGAGGGCAGGGACTACACAGATACGCAGTATTTT
TRBV20-1,-,-,TRBJ1-6,CSARANLGNSPLHF,TGCAGTGCCCGTGCCAATTTAGGGAATTCACCCCTCCACTTT
TRBV7-6,-,TRBD1,TRBJ2-2,CASSLGGTASGELFF,TGTGCCAGCAGCTTAGGAGGGACAGCGTCCGGGGAGCTGTTTTTT
TRBV6-1,-,TRBD2,TRBJ2-1,CASIEGLAGGPGEQFF,TGTGCCAGCATTGAGGGACTAGCGGGGGGGCCCGGTGAGCAGTTCTTC
TRBV6-2/TRBV6-3,-,TRBD1,TRBJ2-5,CASSPRDRGQGETQYF,TGTGCCAGCAGTCCCCGGGACAGGGGACAGGGTGAGACCCAGTACTTC
TRBV20-1,-,TRBD1,TRBJ1-2,CSAIGGRASYGYTF,TGCAGTGCTATAGGGGGCAGAGCCTCCTATGGCTACACCTTC
TRBV2,few,-,TRBJ2-7,CASRVEGGSYEQYF,TGTGCCAGCAGAGTGGAGGGGGGCTCCTACGAGCAGTACTTC
TRBV7-9,many,TRBD2,TRBJ2-3,CASSNTGNSGSWNTQYF,TGTGCCAGCAGCAACACGGGAAATAGCGGGAGTTGGAATACGCAGTATTTT
TRBV5-1,-,-,TRBJ1-2,CASSLGQGRGYTF,TGCGCCAGCAGCTTGGGTCAGGGCCGCGGCTACACCTTC
TRBV5-8,-,-,TRBJ1-5,CASSSVGTASNQPQHF,TGTGCCAGCAGTTCGGTCGGGACCGCGAGCAATCAGCCCCAGCATTTT
TRBV11-2,few,-,TRBJ2-6,CASSLGPGAGANVLTF,TGTGCCAGCAGCTTAGGGCCTGGGGCTGGGGCCAACGTCCTGACTTTC
TRBV24-1,few,-,TRBJ2-3,CATSDRTGRLMDTQYF,TGTGCCACCAGTGATCGTACAGGGAGATTAATGGATACGCAGTATTTT
TRBV12-3/TRBV12-4,-,-,TRBJ1-5,CASSLGRVDQPQHF,TGTGCCAGCAGTTTAGGCAGGGTGGATCAGCCCCAGCATTTT
TRBV25-1,-,TRBD2,TRBJ2-4,CASSPFGGGDIQYF,TGTGCCAGCAGTCCCTTCGGGGGGGGGGACATTCAGTACTTC
TRBV12-3/TRBV12-4,-,TRBD1,TRBJ1-5,CASSHGADRGNQPQHF,TGTGCCAGCAGTCATGGGGCGGACAGGGGGAATCAGCCCCAGCATTTT
TRBV20-1,-,TRBD1,TRBJ2-3,CSARGTGDFADTQYF,TGCAGTGCTAGAGGGACAGGGGACTTCGCAGATACGCAGTATTTT
TRBV27,-,TRBD2,TRBJ2-2,CATTGTGGVGELFF,TGCGCCACGACCGGGACGGGGGGGGTCGGGGAGCTGTTTTTT
TRBV9,-,-,TRBJ2-1,CASSVRGEGGVTYNEQFF,TGTGCCAGCAGCGTAAGGGGGGAGGGCGGCGTCACCTACAATGAGCAGTTCTTC
TRBV5-1,many,TRBD1,TRBJ2-5,CASSLGTGRQETQYF,TGTGCCAGCAGCCTAGGGACAGGTAGACAAGAGACCCAGTACTTC
TRBV3-1,-,TRBD2,TRBJ2-3,CASSIRGGDTDTQYF,TGTGCCAGCAGCATACGGGGAGGGGACACAGATACGCAGTATTTT